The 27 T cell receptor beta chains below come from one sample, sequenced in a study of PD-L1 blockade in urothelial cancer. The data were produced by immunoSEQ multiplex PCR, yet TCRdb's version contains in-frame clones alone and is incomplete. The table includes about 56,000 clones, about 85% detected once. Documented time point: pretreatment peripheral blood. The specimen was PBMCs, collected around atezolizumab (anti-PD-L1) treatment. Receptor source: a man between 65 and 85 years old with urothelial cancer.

Here the CDR3 reads CATRLAGGYNEQFF. The CDR3 coding sequence is TGTGCCACCAGACTAGCGGGGGGCTACAATGAGCAGTTCTTC. The chain is built from TRBV6-1 and TRBJ2-1, with 13 bases that match TRBD2. Germline V gives CDR1 MNHNS, CDR2 SASEGT. This CDR3 is built from 14 residues. The J segment lost 3 bases and the V segment lost 10 bases, leaving 3 bases of the junction unmatched.

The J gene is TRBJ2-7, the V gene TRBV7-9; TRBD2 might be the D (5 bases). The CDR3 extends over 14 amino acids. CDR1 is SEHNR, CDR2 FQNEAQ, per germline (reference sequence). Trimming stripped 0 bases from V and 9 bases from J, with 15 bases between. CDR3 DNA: TGTGCCAGCAGCTTAGCAGGTCCTAAACGGGGGCAGTACTTC. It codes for CASSLAGPKRGQYF.

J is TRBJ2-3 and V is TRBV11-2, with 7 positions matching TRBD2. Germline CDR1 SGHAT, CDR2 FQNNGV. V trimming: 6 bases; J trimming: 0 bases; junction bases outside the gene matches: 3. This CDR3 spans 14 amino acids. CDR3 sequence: CASSFSGSTDTQYF. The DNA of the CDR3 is TGTGCCAGCAGTTTTAGCGGGAGCACAGATACGCAGTATTTT.

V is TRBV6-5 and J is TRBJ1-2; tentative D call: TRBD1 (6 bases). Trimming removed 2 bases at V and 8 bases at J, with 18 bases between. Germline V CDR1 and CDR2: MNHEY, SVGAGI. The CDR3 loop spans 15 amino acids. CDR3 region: CASSYGISGADGYTF. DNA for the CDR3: TGTGCCAGCAGTTACGGAATCTCAGGGGCCGACGGCTACACCTTC.

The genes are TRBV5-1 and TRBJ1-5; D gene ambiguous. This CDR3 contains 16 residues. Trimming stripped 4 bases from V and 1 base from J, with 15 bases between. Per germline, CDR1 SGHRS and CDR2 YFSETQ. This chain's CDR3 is CASSAGPGVSNQPQHF. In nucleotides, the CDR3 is TGCGCCAGCAGCGCTGGGCCCGGGGTGAGCAATCAGCCCCAGCATTTT.

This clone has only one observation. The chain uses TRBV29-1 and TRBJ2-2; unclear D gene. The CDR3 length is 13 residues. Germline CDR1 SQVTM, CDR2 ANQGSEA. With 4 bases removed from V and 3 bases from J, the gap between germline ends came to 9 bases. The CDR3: CSVVVGHTGELFF. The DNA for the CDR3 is TGCAGCGTTGTTGTGGGCCACACCGGGGAGCTGTTTTTT.

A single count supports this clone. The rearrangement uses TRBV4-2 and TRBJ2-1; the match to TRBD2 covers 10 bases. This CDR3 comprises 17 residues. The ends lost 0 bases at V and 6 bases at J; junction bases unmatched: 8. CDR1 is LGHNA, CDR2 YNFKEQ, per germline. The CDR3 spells CASSQDLSGRARNEQFF. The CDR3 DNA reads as TGTGCCAGCAGCCAAGATCTGAGCGGGAGGGCGCGCAATGAGCAGTTCTTC.

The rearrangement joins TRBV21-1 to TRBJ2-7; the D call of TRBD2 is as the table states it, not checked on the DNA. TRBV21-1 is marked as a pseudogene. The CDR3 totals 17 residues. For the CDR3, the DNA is TGTGCCAGCAGCAAGGTAGAATCCGGGACTCACACCTACGAGCAGTACTTC. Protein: CASSKVESGTHTYEQYF.

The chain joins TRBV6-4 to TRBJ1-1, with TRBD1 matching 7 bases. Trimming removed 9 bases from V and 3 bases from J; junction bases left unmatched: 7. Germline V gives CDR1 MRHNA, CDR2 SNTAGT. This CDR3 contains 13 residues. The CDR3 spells CASRLQGDTEAFF. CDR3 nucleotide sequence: TGTGCCAGTAGACTTCAGGGGGACACTGAAGCTTTCTTT.

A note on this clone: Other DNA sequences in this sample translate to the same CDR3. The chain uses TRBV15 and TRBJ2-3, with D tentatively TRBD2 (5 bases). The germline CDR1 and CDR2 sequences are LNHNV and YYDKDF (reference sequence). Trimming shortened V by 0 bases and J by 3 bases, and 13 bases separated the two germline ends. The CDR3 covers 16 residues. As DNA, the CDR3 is TGTGCCACCAGCAGAGAGGGCGGAGGAAGAACAGATACGCAGTATTTT. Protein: CATSREGGGRTDTQYF. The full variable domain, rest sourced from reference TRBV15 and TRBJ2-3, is DAMVIQNPRYQVTQFGKPVTLSCSQTLNHNVMYWYQQKSSQAPKLLFHYYDKDFNNEADTPDNFQSRRPNTSFCFLDIRSPGLGDTAMYLCATSREGGGRTDTQYFGPGTRLTVL.

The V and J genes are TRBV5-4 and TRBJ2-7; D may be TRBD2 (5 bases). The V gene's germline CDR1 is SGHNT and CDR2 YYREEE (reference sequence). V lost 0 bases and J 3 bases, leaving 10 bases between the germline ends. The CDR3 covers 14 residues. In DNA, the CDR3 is TGTGCCAGCAGCTTGGGGCTAGCCGACTACGAGCAGTACTTC. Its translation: CASSLGLADYEQYF.

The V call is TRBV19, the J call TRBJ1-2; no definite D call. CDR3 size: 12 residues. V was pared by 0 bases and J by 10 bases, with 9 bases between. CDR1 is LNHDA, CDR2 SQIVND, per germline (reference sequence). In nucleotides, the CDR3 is TGTGCCAGTAGTATAGATAATTCAGACTACACCTTC. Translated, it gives CASSIDNSDYTF.

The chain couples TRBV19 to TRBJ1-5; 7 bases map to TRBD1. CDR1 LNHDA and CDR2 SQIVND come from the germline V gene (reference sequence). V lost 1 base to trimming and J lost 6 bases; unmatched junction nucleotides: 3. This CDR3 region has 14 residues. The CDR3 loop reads CASSIGQGVQPQHF. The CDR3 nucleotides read TGTGCCAGTAGTATAGGGCAGGGGGTTCAGCCCCAGCATTTT. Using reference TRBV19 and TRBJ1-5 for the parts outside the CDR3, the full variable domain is DGGITQSPKYLFRKEGQNVTLSCEQNLNHDAMYWYRQDPGQGLRLIYYSQIVNDFQKGDIAEGYSVSREKKESFPLTVTSAQKNPTAFYLCASSIGQGVQPQHFGDGTRLSIL.

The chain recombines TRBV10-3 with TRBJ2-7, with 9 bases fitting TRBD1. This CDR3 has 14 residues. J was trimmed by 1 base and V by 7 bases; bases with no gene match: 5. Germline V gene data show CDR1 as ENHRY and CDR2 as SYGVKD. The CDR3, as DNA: TGTGCCATCACCCTGGGACAGGGATCCTACGAGCAGTACTTC. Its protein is CAITLGQGSYEQYF.

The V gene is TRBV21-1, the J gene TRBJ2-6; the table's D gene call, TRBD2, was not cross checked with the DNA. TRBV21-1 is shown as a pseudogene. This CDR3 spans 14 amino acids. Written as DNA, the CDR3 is TGTGCCAGCAGCGGAGGGGCTGGGGCCAACGTCCTGACTTTC. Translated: CASSGGAGANVLTF.

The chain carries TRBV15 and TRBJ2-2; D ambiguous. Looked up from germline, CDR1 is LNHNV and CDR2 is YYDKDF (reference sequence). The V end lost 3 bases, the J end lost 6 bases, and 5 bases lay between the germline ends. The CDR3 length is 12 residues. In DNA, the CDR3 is TGTGCCACCAGCAGGGCGGCCGGGGAGCTGTTTTTT. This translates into CATSRAAGELFF.

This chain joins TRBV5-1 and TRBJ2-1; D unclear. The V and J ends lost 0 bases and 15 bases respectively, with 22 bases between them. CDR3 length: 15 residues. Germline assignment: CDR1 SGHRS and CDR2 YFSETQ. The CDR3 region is CASSLDSSPTLIGFF. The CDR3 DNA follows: TGCGCCAGCAGCTTGGATAGCTCTCCCACACTAATAGGGTTCTTC.

The CDR3 sequence: CASSIGRVNTEAFF. As DNA, the CDR3 is TGTGCCAGCAGTATAGGGCGGGTGAACACTGAAGCTTTCTTT. This chain links TRBV27 with TRBJ1-1, with D uncertain. V shed 5 bases and J shed 0 bases, with 10 bases lying between them. Germline lookup yields CDR1 MNHEY and CDR2 SMNVEV (reference sequence). CDR3 size: 14 residues.

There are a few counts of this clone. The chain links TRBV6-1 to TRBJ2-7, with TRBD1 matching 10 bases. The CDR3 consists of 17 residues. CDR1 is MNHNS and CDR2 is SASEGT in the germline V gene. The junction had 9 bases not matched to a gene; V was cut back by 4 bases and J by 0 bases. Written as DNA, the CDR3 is TGTGCCAGCAGTGTAGATACCGGGACAGGGGACTCCTACGAGCAGTACTTC. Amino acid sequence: CASSVDTGTGDSYEQYF.

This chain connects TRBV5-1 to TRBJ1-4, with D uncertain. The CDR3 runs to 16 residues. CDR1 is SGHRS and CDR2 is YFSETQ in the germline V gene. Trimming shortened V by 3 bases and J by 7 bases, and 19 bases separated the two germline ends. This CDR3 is CASSSRAGGSGEKLFF. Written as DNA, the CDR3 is TGCGCCAGCAGCTCTAGGGCTGGAGGCTCAGGTGAAAAACTGTTTTTT. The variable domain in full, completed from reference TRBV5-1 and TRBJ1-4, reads KAGVTQTPRYLIKTRGQQVTLSCSPISGHRSVSWYQQTPGQGLQFLFEYFSETQRNKGNFPGRFSGRQFSNSRSEMNVSTLELGDSALYLCASSSRAGGSGEKLFFGSGTQLSVL.

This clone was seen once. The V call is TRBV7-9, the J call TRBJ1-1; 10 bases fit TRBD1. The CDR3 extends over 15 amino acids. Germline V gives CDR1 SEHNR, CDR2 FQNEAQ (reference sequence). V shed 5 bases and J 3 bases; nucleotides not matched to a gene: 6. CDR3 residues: CASSNPGTGDTEAFF. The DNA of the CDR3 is TGTGCCAGCAGCAATCCCGGGACAGGGGACACTGAAGCTTTCTTT.

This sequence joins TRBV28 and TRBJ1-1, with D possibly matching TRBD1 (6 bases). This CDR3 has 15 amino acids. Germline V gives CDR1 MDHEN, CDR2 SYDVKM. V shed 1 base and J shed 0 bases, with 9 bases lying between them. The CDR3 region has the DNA TGTGCCAGCAGTTTATTACAGGGAATGAACACTGAAGCTTTCTTT. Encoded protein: CASSLLQGMNTEAFF.

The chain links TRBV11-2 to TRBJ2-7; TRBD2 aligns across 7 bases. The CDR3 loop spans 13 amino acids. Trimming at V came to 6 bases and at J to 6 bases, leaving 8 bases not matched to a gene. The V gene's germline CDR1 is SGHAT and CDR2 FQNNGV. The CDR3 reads CASRQLSGREQYF. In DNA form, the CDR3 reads TGTGCCAGCAGACAACTTAGCGGGCGCGAGCAGTACTTC.

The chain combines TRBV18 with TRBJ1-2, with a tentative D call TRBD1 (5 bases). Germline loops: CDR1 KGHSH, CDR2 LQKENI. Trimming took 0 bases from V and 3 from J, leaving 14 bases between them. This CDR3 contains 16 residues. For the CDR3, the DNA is TGTGCCAGCTCACCACCGAACCAGGGAGGACACTATGGCTACACCTTC. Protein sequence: CASSPPNQGGHYGYTF. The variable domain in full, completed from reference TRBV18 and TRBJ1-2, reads NAGVMQNPRHLVRRRGQEARLRCSPMKGHSHVYWYRQLPEEGLKFMVYLQKENIIDESGMPKERFSAEFPKEGPSILRIQQVVRGDSAAYFCASSPPNQGGHYGYTFGSGTRLTVV.

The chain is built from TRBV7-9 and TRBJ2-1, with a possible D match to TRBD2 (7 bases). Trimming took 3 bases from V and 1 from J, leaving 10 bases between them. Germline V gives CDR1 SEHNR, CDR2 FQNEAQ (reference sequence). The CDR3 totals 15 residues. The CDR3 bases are TGTGCCAGCAGCTTGGGGGGGCTTTCCTACAATGAGCAGTTCTTC. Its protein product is CASSLGGLSYNEQFF.

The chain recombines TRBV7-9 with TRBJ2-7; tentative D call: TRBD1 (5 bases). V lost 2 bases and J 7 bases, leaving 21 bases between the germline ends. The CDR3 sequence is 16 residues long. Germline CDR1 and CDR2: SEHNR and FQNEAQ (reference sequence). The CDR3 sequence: CASSLPRTRDAREQYF. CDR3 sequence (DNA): TGTGCCAGCAGCTTACCCCGGACAAGAGATGCTCGGGAGCAGTACTTC.

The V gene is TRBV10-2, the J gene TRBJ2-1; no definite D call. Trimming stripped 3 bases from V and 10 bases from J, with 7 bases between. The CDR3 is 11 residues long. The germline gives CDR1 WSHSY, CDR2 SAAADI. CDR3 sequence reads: CASSEEQEQFF. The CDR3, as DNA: TGCGCCAGCAGTGAAGAACAGGAGCAGTTCTTC.